The rows below give T cell receptor beta chains drawn from one sample of a study of a mutant IDH1 vaccine in newly diagnosed glioma. Assay used: immunoSEQ multiplex PCR; TCRdb lists only in-frame clones, some missing. Found here are about 50,000 clones, around 80% of them singletons; the top ten hold 7.4%. Their specific antigens are unknown. Here the sequenced sample was PBMCs, taken from a glioma patient whose treatment included an IDH1 peptide vaccine. All receptors derive from a woman aged 50 to 60 with glioma. Each CDR3 is given with its conserved first and last residue. D genes are given only for firm matches. Rows may omit the clone size; those that give it use once, few, many or a size class.

d_gene: NA; j_gene: TRBJ2-5; abundance: NA; v_gene: TRBV2; CDR3nt: TGTGCCAGCAGCCCACGGGACTACCAAGAGACCCAGTACTTC; CDR3aa: CASSPRDYQETQYF
d_gene: TRBD2; j_gene: TRBJ2-3; abundance: once; v_gene: TRBV4-2; CDR3nt: TGTGCCAGCAGCCAAGATACTAGCGGGGGGGCGGATACGCAGTATTTT; CDR3aa: CASSQDTSGGADTQYF
d_gene: NA; j_gene: TRBJ1-6; abundance: NA; v_gene: TRBV19; CDR3nt: TGTGCCAGTAGGGAACAGGTGATCACCTATAATTCACCCCTCCACTTT; CDR3aa: CASREQVITYNSPLHF
d_gene: NA; j_gene: TRBJ1-5; abundance: NA; v_gene: TRBV27; CDR3nt: TGTGCCAGCAGTCCCGGGAGTCAGCCCCAGCATTTT; CDR3aa: CASSPGSQPQHF
d_gene: NA; j_gene: TRBJ2-1; abundance: NA; v_gene: TRBV9; CDR3nt: TGTGCCAGCAGCGTAACCCATGAGCAGTTCTTC; CDR3aa: CASSVTHEQFF
d_gene: NA; j_gene: TRBJ2-7; abundance: NA; v_gene: TRBV18; CDR3nt: TGTGCCAGCTCACCACCAGGTCCCCCAGCCCTAACCTACGAGCAGTACTTC; CDR3aa: CASSPPGPPALTYEQYF
d_gene: NA; j_gene: TRBJ1-1; abundance: NA; v_gene: TRBV5-1; CDR3nt: TGCGCCAGCAGCGGTAGGGACAAGGGAGGCACTGAAGCTTTCTTT; CDR3aa: CASSGRDKGGTEAFF
d_gene: NA; j_gene: TRBJ2-7; abundance: NA; v_gene: TRBV9; CDR3nt: TGTGCCAGCAGCGTAGCCGGATCCTACGAGCAGTACTTC; CDR3aa: CASSVAGSYEQYF
d_gene: TRBD2; j_gene: TRBJ2-7; abundance: once; v_gene: TRBV27; CDR3nt: TGTGCCAGCAGCTTTGGGGGGGGTTCTGCCTACGAGCAGTACTTC; CDR3aa: CASSFGGGSAYEQYF
d_gene: NA; j_gene: TRBJ1-3; abundance: few; v_gene: TRBV6-1; CDR3nt: TGTGCCAGCAGTGGTTCTCTAAGGGCCTTGGGTCGAAACACCATATATTTT; CDR3aa: CASSGSLRALGRNTIYF
d_gene: NA; j_gene: TRBJ1-2; abundance: NA; v_gene: TRBV28; CDR3nt: TGTGCCAGCAGTGTTAGCCCTAACTATGGCTACACCTTC; CDR3aa: CASSVSPNYGYTF
d_gene: NA; j_gene: TRBJ2-7; abundance: once; v_gene: TRBV6-5; CDR3nt: TGTTTCCGACTCCGCTACGAGCAGTACTTC; CDR3aa: CFRLRYEQYF
d_gene: NA; j_gene: TRBJ2-3; abundance: once; v_gene: TRBV5-1; CDR3nt: TGCGCCAGCAGCTTGGGGACAAAAACAGATACGCAGTATTTT; CDR3aa: CASSLGTKTDTQYF
d_gene: TRBD2; j_gene: TRBJ2-3; abundance: NA; v_gene: TRBV9; CDR3nt: TGTGCCAGCAGCGTAGGGTATAGCGGGGGCTCAGATACGCAGTATTTT; CDR3aa: CASSVGYSGGSDTQYF
d_gene: NA; j_gene: TRBJ2-6; abundance: NA; v_gene: TRBV5-1; CDR3nt: TGCGCCAGCAGATCAGAGGGTGGGGCCAACGTCCTGACTTTC; CDR3aa: CASRSEGGANVLTF
d_gene: NA; j_gene: TRBJ2-7; abundance: NA; v_gene: TRBV9; CDR3nt: TGTGCCAGCGCCCCAGGGGGGCCTTACGAGCAGTACTTC; CDR3aa: CASAPGGPYEQYF
d_gene: NA; j_gene: TRBJ1-1; abundance: NA; v_gene: TRBV5-1; CDR3nt: TGCGCCAGCAGCTTGATCCCCGACGGGGGGACTGAAGCTTTCTTT; CDR3aa: CASSLIPDGGTEAFF
d_gene: TRBD1; j_gene: TRBJ2-2; abundance: once; v_gene: TRBV2; CDR3nt: TGTGCCAGCATCCGGGACAGGGCGGTCGGGGAGCTGTTTTTT; CDR3aa: CASIRDRAVGELFF
d_gene: TRBD2; j_gene: TRBJ2-7; abundance: NA; v_gene: TRBV4-2; CDR3nt: TGTGCCAGCAGCCAGTACGATATTAGCGGGGGCCCGGGGGAGCAGTACTTC; CDR3aa: CASSQYDISGGPGEQYF
d_gene: TRBD1; j_gene: TRBJ1-2; abundance: NA; v_gene: TRBV6-1; CDR3nt: TGTGCCAGCAGTGAGGGACAGGTCGGACGTGGCTACACCTTC; CDR3aa: CASSEGQVGRGYTF
d_gene: NA; j_gene: TRBJ1-1; abundance: NA; v_gene: TRBV4-3; CDR3nt: TGCGCCAGCAGCCAAGACAGCTCCGGGACTGAAGCTTTCTTT; CDR3aa: CASSQDSSGTEAFF
d_gene: NA; j_gene: TRBJ1-1; abundance: NA; v_gene: TRBV29-1; CDR3nt: TGCAGCGTTTTTTTGCGGAACACTGAAGCTTTCTTT; CDR3aa: CSVFLRNTEAFF
d_gene: TRBD2; j_gene: TRBJ2-3; abundance: NA; v_gene: TRBV5-1; CDR3nt: TGCGCCAGCAGCCTCCTAGCGGACTCCACAGATACGCAGTATTTT; CDR3aa: CASSLLADSTDTQYF
d_gene: NA; j_gene: TRBJ1-4; abundance: NA; v_gene: TRBV4-1; CDR3nt: TGCGCCAGCAGCCAAGCCGGGACTCTTGAAAAACTGTTTTTT; CDR3aa: CASSQAGTLEKLFF
d_gene: NA; j_gene: TRBJ1-5; abundance: once; v_gene: TRBV6-5; CDR3nt: TGTGCCAGCAGGCCGAATAGCAATCAGCCCCAGCATTTT; CDR3aa: CASRPNSNQPQHF
d_gene: NA; j_gene: TRBJ1-4; abundance: NA; v_gene: TRBV19; CDR3nt: TGTGCCAGTAGTCCCGATTTGTGGCAGGGTATTGAAAAACTGTTTTTT; CDR3aa: CASSPDLWQGIEKLFF
d_gene: TRBD2; j_gene: TRBJ2-3; abundance: NA; v_gene: TRBV6-1; CDR3nt: TGTGCCAGCAGTGAAACTAGCGGGGGGGCAGATACGCAGTATTTT; CDR3aa: CASSETSGGADTQYF
d_gene: NA; j_gene: TRBJ1-1; abundance: NA; v_gene: TRBV19; CDR3nt: TGTGCCAGTAGTATGAGCAGCAACACTGAAGCTTTCTTT; CDR3aa: CASSMSSNTEAFF